Listed below are T cell receptor beta chains from one sample, sequenced in a study of persistence of HIV-infected CD4 T cells. Assay: immunoSEQ multiplex PCR; the TCRdb copy retains only in-frame clones and omits some. The sample shows roughly 32,000 clones, about four fifths of them seen only once. What these receptors recognize is not known. The material sequenced was CD4+ T cells sorted from PBMCs after 18-hour stimulation, taken from a patient who received antiretroviral therapy. Receptors originate from an adult man with HIV who was CMV-seropositive. CDR3s include the opening cysteine and the closing phenylalanine or tryptophan. The order of the fields is CDR3 protein, CDR3 DNA, V gene, D gene, J gene, clone size. D genes are given only for firm matches. Expanded clones get a size class; other rows say once, few or many, or leave the size out.

CDR3aa: CASSMRGNAGNTIYF
CDR3nt: TGTGCCAGTAGTATGAGGGGGAACGCTGGAAACACCATATATTTT
v_gene: TRBV19
d_gene: .
j_gene: TRBJ1-3
abundance: .

CDR3aa: CASSIGNRQGENQPQHF
CDR3nt: TGTGCCAGCAGCATCGGAAACCGCCAGGGGGAAAATCAGCCCCAGCATTTT
v_gene: TRBV5-5
d_gene: TRBD1
j_gene: TRBJ1-5
abundance: .

CDR3aa: CATSDFGPLLTF
CDR3nt: TGTGCCACCAGTGATTTCGGACCGCTTTTGACCTTC
v_gene: TRBV24-1
d_gene: .
j_gene: TRBJ1-2
abundance: .

CDR3aa: CASSLRQGGNSPLHF
CDR3nt: TGTGCCAGCAGCTTAAGGCAGGGGGGTAATTCACCCCTCCACTTT
v_gene: TRBV7-2
d_gene: TRBD1
j_gene: TRBJ1-6
abundance: .

CDR3aa: CASSRILETQYF
CDR3nt: TGTGCCAGCAGTCGGATTTTGGAGACCCAGTACTTC
v_gene: TRBV6-5
d_gene: .
j_gene: TRBJ2-5
abundance: .

CDR3aa: CASSIGQGSTYNEQFF
CDR3nt: TGTGCCAGTAGTATTGGACAGGGTAGCACCTACAATGAGCAGTTCTTC
v_gene: TRBV19
d_gene: TRBD1
j_gene: TRBJ2-1
abundance: once

CDR3aa: CASSLDYEQYF
CDR3nt: TGTGCCAGCAGCTTGGACTACGAGCAGTACTTC
v_gene: TRBV5-6
d_gene: .
j_gene: TRBJ2-7
abundance: .

CDR3aa: CASSLGQGSNQPQHF
CDR3nt: TGTGCCAGCAGCTTAGGACAGGGGAGCAATCAGCCCCAGCATTTT
v_gene: TRBV7-2
d_gene: TRBD1
j_gene: TRBJ1-5
abundance: .

CDR3aa: CASSQRHNQPQHF
CDR3nt: TGTGCCAGCAGCCAAAGACACAATCAGCCCCAGCATTTT
v_gene: TRBV5-8
d_gene: .
j_gene: TRBJ1-5
abundance: .

CDR3aa: CASSRTATNEKLFF
CDR3nt: TGTGCCAGCAGTCGGACCGCAACTAATGAAAAACTGTTTTTT
v_gene: TRBV6-5
d_gene: .
j_gene: TRBJ1-4
abundance: .

CDR3aa: CASSQGLAVETQYF
CDR3nt: TGTGCCAGCAGCCAAGGACTAGCAGTAGAGACCCAGTACTTC
v_gene: TRBV4-2
d_gene: TRBD2
j_gene: TRBJ2-5
abundance: .

CDR3aa: CASSPTGGGNQETQYF
CDR3nt: TGTGCCAGCAGCCCAACCGGCGGGGGGAACCAAGAGACCCAGTACTTC
v_gene: TRBV11-1
d_gene: TRBD2
j_gene: TRBJ2-5
abundance: .

CDR3aa: CAWSRGYNEQFF
CDR3nt: TGTGCCTGGAGTCGGGGCTACAATGAGCAGTTCTTC
v_gene: TRBV30
d_gene: .
j_gene: TRBJ2-1
abundance: .

CDR3aa: CASRTSGTIIEQYF
CDR3nt: TGTGCCAGCAGAACCTCCGGGACTATTATAGAGCAGTACTTC
v_gene: TRBV28
d_gene: TRBD2
j_gene: TRBJ2-7
abundance: .

CDR3aa: CASSLAKGAGGRSDEQFF
CDR3nt: TGTGCCAGCAGCTTGGCCAAGGGAGCGGGGGGGCGATCGGATGAGCAGTTCTTC
v_gene: TRBV5-6
d_gene: TRBD2
j_gene: TRBJ2-1
abundance: .

CDR3aa: CASSLEFSRGDTQYF
CDR3nt: TGTGCCAGCAGCTTAGAGTTTTCGAGGGGGGATACGCAGTATTTT
v_gene: TRBV7-2
d_gene: .
j_gene: TRBJ2-3
abundance: .

CDR3aa: CASSLPEPWGGYTF
CDR3nt: TGTGCCAGCAGTCTACCGGAGCCTTGGGGGGGCTACACCTTC
v_gene: TRBV28
d_gene: .
j_gene: TRBJ1-2
abundance: few

CDR3aa: CASRDQGEANEKLFF
CDR3nt: TGTGCCAGCAGGGATCAGGGGGAGGCTAATGAAAAACTGTTTTTT
v_gene: TRBV2
d_gene: TRBD1
j_gene: TRBJ1-4
abundance: .

CDR3aa: CASSLGADLGAYEQYF
CDR3nt: TGTGCCAGCAGCTTGGGCGCGGACCTGGGTGCCTACGAGCAGTACTTC
v_gene: TRBV5-4
d_gene: .
j_gene: TRBJ2-7
abundance: .

CDR3aa: CAWNPQLREFNEKLFF
CDR3nt: TGTGCCTGGAACCCCCAACTACGGGAGTTCAATGAAAAACTGTTTTTT
v_gene: TRBV30
d_gene: .
j_gene: TRBJ1-4
abundance: .

CDR3aa: CASSLGRINQPQHF
CDR3nt: TGTGCCAGCAGCTTAGGACGGATCAATCAGCCCCAGCATTTT
v_gene: TRBV7-2
d_gene: .
j_gene: TRBJ1-5
abundance: .

CDR3aa: CAVLSVSSNEKLFF
CDR3nt: TGTGCCGTTTTAAGTGTATCCTCAAATGAAAAACTGTTTTTT
v_gene: TRBV6-6
d_gene: .
j_gene: TRBJ1-4
abundance: .

CDR3aa: CASSLARARNQPQHF
CDR3nt: TGTGCCAGCAGCTTAGCCAGGGCTCGCAATCAGCCCCAGCATTTT
v_gene: TRBV7-2
d_gene: .
j_gene: TRBJ1-5
abundance: .

CDR3aa: CAISDAGKSLYGYTF
CDR3nt: TGTGCCATCAGTGACGCGGGGAAGAGTTTATATGGCTACACCTTC
v_gene: TRBV10-3
d_gene: .
j_gene: TRBJ1-2
abundance: .

CDR3aa: CASSLDHEQYF
CDR3nt: TGTGCCAGCAGCTTAGACCACGAGCAGTACTTC
v_gene: TRBV7-6
d_gene: .
j_gene: TRBJ2-7
abundance: .

CDR3aa: CASSWTLAGGSYEQYF
CDR3nt: TGCGCCAGCAGCTGGACTTTAGCGGGGGGCTCCTACGAGCAGTACTTC
v_gene: TRBV5-1
d_gene: TRBD2
j_gene: TRBJ2-7
abundance: .

CDR3aa: CASSQERPPGANVLTF
CDR3nt: TGTGCCAGCAGCCAAGAACGGCCCCCTGGGGCCAACGTCCTGACTTTC
v_gene: TRBV3-1/TRBV3-2
d_gene: .
j_gene: TRBJ2-6
abundance: .

CDR3aa: CASSPGTYEQYF
CDR3nt: TGTGCCAGCAGTCCAGGGACCTACGAGCAGTACTTC
v_gene: TRBV6-2/TRBV6-3
d_gene: .
j_gene: TRBJ2-7
abundance: medium-sized

CDR3aa: CASSQVAGQETQYF
CDR3nt: TGTGCCAGCAGCCAAGTAGCAGGCCAAGAGACCCAGTACTTC
v_gene: TRBV14
d_gene: .
j_gene: TRBJ2-5
abundance: .

CDR3aa: CASSYNLYEQYF
CDR3nt: TGTGCCAGCAGTTACAATCTCTACGAGCAGTACTTC
v_gene: TRBV6-6
d_gene: .
j_gene: TRBJ2-7
abundance: .

CDR3aa: CASSLQGRDYNEQFF
CDR3nt: TGCGCCAGCAGCTTACAGGGGAGAGACTACAATGAGCAGTTCTTC
v_gene: TRBV5-1
d_gene: TRBD1
j_gene: TRBJ2-1
abundance: once

CDR3aa: CASSGSGTGGDKTQYF
CDR3nt: TGTGCCAGCAGCGGGTCCGGGACAGGGGGAGACAAGACCCAGTACTTC
v_gene: TRBV7-2
d_gene: TRBD1
j_gene: TRBJ2-5
abundance: .

CDR3aa: CASSMGGGLTNEKLFF
CDR3nt: TGTGCCAGCAGCATGGGGGGCGGGCTGACTAATGAAAAACTGTTTTTT
v_gene: TRBV5-4
d_gene: .
j_gene: TRBJ1-4
abundance: once

CDR3aa: CASSAQGRGYGGDGYTF
CDR3nt: TGTGCCAGTAGTGCGCAGGGGCGGGGATACGGAGGGGATGGCTACACCTTC
v_gene: TRBV19
d_gene: .
j_gene: TRBJ1-2
abundance: .

CDR3aa: CSASNPGGTGELFF
CDR3nt: TGCAGTGCTAGTAATCCAGGGGGCACCGGGGAGCTGTTTTTT
v_gene: TRBV20-1
d_gene: TRBD1
j_gene: TRBJ2-2
abundance: .

CDR3aa: CASSQGLAAYNEQFF
CDR3nt: TGTGCCAGCAGCCAAGGTCTAGCGGCTTACAATGAGCAGTTCTTC
v_gene: TRBV14
d_gene: TRBD2
j_gene: TRBJ2-1
abundance: .

CDR3aa: CASSLTAGRSYNEQFF
CDR3nt: TGTGCCAGCAGTTTAACAGCGGGGAGGTCCTACAATGAGCAGTTCTTC
v_gene: TRBV27
d_gene: TRBD2
j_gene: TRBJ2-1
abundance: .

CDR3aa: CSVNRGDPGNTIYF
CDR3nt: TGCAGCGTCAACAGGGGAGACCCTGGAAACACCATATATTTT
v_gene: TRBV29-1
d_gene: TRBD1
j_gene: TRBJ1-3
abundance: .

CDR3aa: CASSLAGVGYGYTF
CDR3nt: TGTGCCAGCAGCTTAGCCGGGGTAGGCTATGGCTACACCTTC
v_gene: TRBV7-8
d_gene: .
j_gene: TRBJ1-2
abundance: .

CDR3aa: CASSLSAELYEQYF
CDR3nt: TGTGCCAGCAGCTTATCCGCCGAGTTATACGAGCAGTACTTC
v_gene: TRBV7-8
d_gene: .
j_gene: TRBJ2-7
abundance: .

CDR3aa: CASSLGGTGSNYGYTF
CDR3nt: TGTGCCAGCAGCTTGGGGGGGACAGGGAGTAACTATGGCTACACCTTC
v_gene: TRBV5-4
d_gene: TRBD1
j_gene: TRBJ1-2
abundance: .